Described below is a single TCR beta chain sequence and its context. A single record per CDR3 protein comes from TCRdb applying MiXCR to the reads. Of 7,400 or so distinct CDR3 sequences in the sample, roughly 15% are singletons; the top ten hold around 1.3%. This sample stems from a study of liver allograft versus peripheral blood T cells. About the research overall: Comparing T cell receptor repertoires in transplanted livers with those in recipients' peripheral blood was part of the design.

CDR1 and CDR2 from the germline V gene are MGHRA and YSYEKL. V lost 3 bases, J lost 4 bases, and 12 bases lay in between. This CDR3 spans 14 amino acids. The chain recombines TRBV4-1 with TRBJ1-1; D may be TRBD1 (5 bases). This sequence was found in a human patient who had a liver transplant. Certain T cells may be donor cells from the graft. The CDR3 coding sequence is TGCGCCAGCAGCCACTCTGACAGAGCCACTGAAGCTTTCTTT. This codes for CASSHSDRATEAFF.